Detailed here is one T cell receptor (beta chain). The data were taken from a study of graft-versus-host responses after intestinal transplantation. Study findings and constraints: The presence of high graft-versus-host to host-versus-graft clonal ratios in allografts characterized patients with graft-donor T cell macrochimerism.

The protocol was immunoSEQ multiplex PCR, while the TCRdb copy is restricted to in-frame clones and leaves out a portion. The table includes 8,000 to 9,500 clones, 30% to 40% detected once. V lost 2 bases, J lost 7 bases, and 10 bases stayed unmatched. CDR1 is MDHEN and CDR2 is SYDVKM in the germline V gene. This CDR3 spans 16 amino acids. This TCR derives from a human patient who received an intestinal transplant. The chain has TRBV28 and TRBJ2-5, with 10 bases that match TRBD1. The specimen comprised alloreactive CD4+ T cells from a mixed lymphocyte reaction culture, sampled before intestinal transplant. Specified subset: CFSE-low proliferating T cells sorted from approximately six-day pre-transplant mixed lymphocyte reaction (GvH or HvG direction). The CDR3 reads CASSLPGTGAERTQYF. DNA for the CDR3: TGTGCCAGCAGTTTACCAGGGACAGGGGCTGAGAGGACCCAGTACTTC.